The clone carrying this T cell receptor (beta chain) was detected only a few times. Germline loops: CDR1 SEHNR, CDR2 FQNEAQ (reference sequence). This CDR3 comprises 16 residues. V lost 5 bases and J lost 0; bases outside the gene matches: 7. Clones were sequenced by immunoSEQ multiplex PCR, and TCRdb holds only the in-frame ones, with some missing. The data show roughly 200,000 clones, around nine tenths seen once. The sample belongs to a study of blood T cell repertoires in COVID-19. The TCR originated in a woman aged 35 to 49 who had recovered from COVID-19. The genes are TRBV7-9 and TRBJ2-7; 10 bases map to TRBD2. The sample comprised peripheral blood. For the CDR3, the DNA is TGTGCCAGCAGCATACGACTAGCGGGTTACTCCTACGAGCAGTACTTC. Translation: CASSIRLAGYSYEQYF. The whole variable domain, filled in from reference TRBV7-9 and TRBJ2-7, reads DTGVSQNPRHKITKRGQNVTFRCDPISEHNRLYWYRQTLGQGPEFLTYFQNEAQLEKSRLLSDRFSAERPKGSFSTLEIQRTEQGDSAMYLCASSIRLAGYSYEQYFGPGTRLTVT.